This is a list of T cell receptor beta chains from one sample in a study of blood T cell repertoires in COVID-19. Here immunoSEQ multiplex PCR was the method, and the copy in TCRdb shows in-frame clones only, minus some. Among about 45,000 clones, roughly 87% were seen once, and the ten largest hold over 13%. The material sequenced was peripheral blood. These receptors were obtained from a human donor in a cohort sampled during active COVID-19. Each CDR3 is given with its conserved first and last residue. Each record gives: CDR3 DNA, CDR3 protein, D gene, J gene, clone size, V gene. A D gene is named only where the DNA matches it firmly. Size tells how often a clone was seen (once, few, many) or the class of an expanded clone, and some rows leave it out.

cdr3_nt: TGTGCCACCTCAGAGCGGGATGGGCCCGAAGAGACCCAGTACTTC; cdr3_aa: CATSERDGPEETQYF; d_call: TRBD2; j_call: TRBJ2-5; clone_size: few; v_call: TRBV24-1
cdr3_nt: TGTGCCAGCAGTGAAGGGCGGGGCTGGACCACTGAAGCTTTCTTT; cdr3_aa: CASSEGRGWTTEAFF; d_call: .; j_call: TRBJ1-1; clone_size: .; v_call: TRBV6-1
cdr3_nt: TGTGCCAGCTCATCACTCATCTCCTACGAGCAGTACTTC; cdr3_aa: CASSSLISYEQYF; d_call: .; j_call: TRBJ2-7; clone_size: .; v_call: TRBV18
cdr3_nt: TGTGCCAGCAGTTCCCCAACCCGGGACAGGTATGGCTACACCTTC; cdr3_aa: CASSSPTRDRYGYTF; d_call: TRBD1; j_call: TRBJ1-2; clone_size: .; v_call: TRBV28
cdr3_nt: TGTGCCAGCAGCTTGGGAGGGGGCGCGGGTGAAAAACTGTTTTTT; cdr3_aa: CASSLGGGAGEKLFF; d_call: TRBD1; j_call: TRBJ1-4; clone_size: .; v_call: TRBV5-4
cdr3_nt: TGTGCCAGCAGTCTCGACGGGACAGGGAAGGAAAAACTGTTTTTT; cdr3_aa: CASSLDGTGKEKLFF; d_call: TRBD1; j_call: TRBJ1-4; clone_size: .; v_call: TRBV6-5
cdr3_nt: TGTGCCAGCCGACTACCGGGCCGGGGACAGGAAACCTACGAGCAGTACTTC; cdr3_aa: CASRLPGRGQETYEQYF; d_call: TRBD1; j_call: TRBJ2-7; clone_size: few; v_call: TRBV9
cdr3_nt: TGTGCCAGCAGCGTAGGGGCAGGGTTCTACGAGCAGTACTTC; cdr3_aa: CASSVGAGFYEQYF; d_call: .; j_call: TRBJ2-7; clone_size: .; v_call: TRBV9
cdr3_nt: TGTGCCAGCAGATTCGACAGGGGAAAGTGGGAGACCCAGTACTTC; cdr3_aa: CASRFDRGKWETQYF; d_call: TRBD1; j_call: TRBJ2-5; clone_size: .; v_call: TRBV6-5
cdr3_nt: TGTGCCAGCAGTTCCGACAGGGGTTACTTTATGATTAATGAAAAACTGTTTTTT; cdr3_aa: CASSSDRGYFMINEKLFF; d_call: TRBD1; j_call: TRBJ1-4; clone_size: .; v_call: TRBV28
cdr3_nt: TGTGCCACCAGCAGAGTTGACAGGGGCGAGACCCAGTACTTC; cdr3_aa: CATSRVDRGETQYF; d_call: TRBD1; j_call: TRBJ2-5; clone_size: .; v_call: TRBV15
cdr3_nt: TGTGCCACCAGTGATTCGCGGGGATCGGGAAACATTCAGTACTTC; cdr3_aa: CATSDSRGSGNIQYF; d_call: .; j_call: TRBJ2-4; clone_size: .; v_call: TRBV24-1
cdr3_nt: TGTGCCAGCAGACCAGGAGGGAGCTCCTACAATGAGCAGTTCTTC; cdr3_aa: CASRPGGSSYNEQFF; d_call: .; j_call: TRBJ2-1; clone_size: .; v_call: TRBV7-2
cdr3_nt: TGCGCCAGCAGCTTGGGAGTGGCGGGGGATGAGCAGTTCTTC; cdr3_aa: CASSLGVAGDEQFF; d_call: TRBD2; j_call: TRBJ2-1; clone_size: .; v_call: TRBV5-1
cdr3_nt: TGTGCCAGCAGTTCAGGACAGGGGAACACTGAAGCTTTCTTT; cdr3_aa: CASSSGQGNTEAFF; d_call: TRBD1; j_call: TRBJ1-1; clone_size: .; v_call: TRBV28
cdr3_nt: TGTGCCAGCAGTCCCTGGACTAGCGGGATATACGAGCAGTACTTC; cdr3_aa: CASSPWTSGIYEQYF; d_call: TRBD2; j_call: TRBJ2-7; clone_size: .; v_call: TRBV27
cdr3_nt: TGTGCCAGCAGCAAAGGGGGGGGACCTGGGCCTCCTCTGTACCAAGAGACCCAGTACTTC; cdr3_aa: CASSKGGGPGPPLYQETQYF; d_call: .; j_call: TRBJ2-5; clone_size: .; v_call: TRBV21-1
cdr3_nt: TGTGCCATCACTCGGACACCTTACAATGAGCAGTTCTTC; cdr3_aa: CAITRTPYNEQFF; d_call: .; j_call: TRBJ2-1; clone_size: .; v_call: TRBV10-3
cdr3_nt: TGTGCCAGCTCACCCGGGACATGGCTGGGAAGCCACGAGCAGTACTTC; cdr3_aa: CASSPGTWLGSHEQYF; d_call: .; j_call: TRBJ2-7; clone_size: .; v_call: TRBV18
cdr3_nt: TGTGCCAGCAGTTACTCTCGCGGGGACTACCCCCGGGAGCAGTACTTC; cdr3_aa: CASSYSRGDYPREQYF; d_call: TRBD2; j_call: TRBJ2-7; clone_size: .; v_call: TRBV6-5
cdr3_nt: TGCGCCAGCAGCCAGCAACAGGGGACGCCGAACACTGAAGCTTTCTTT; cdr3_aa: CASSQQQGTPNTEAFF; d_call: TRBD1; j_call: TRBJ1-1; clone_size: .; v_call: TRBV4-1
cdr3_nt: TGTGCCACCAGTGAAGGAGCTAGAGAGACCCAGTACTTC; cdr3_aa: CATSEGARETQYF; d_call: .; j_call: TRBJ2-5; clone_size: .; v_call: TRBV24-1
cdr3_nt: TGTGCCAGCAGCAGACCCAGGACAGAAATCTATGGCTACACCTTC; cdr3_aa: CASSRPRTEIYGYTF; d_call: .; j_call: TRBJ1-2; clone_size: .; v_call: TRBV5-4
cdr3_nt: TGTGCCAGTAGTAAGAGAGCAGCGGCCTATAATTCACCCCTCCACTTT; cdr3_aa: CASSKRAAAYNSPLHF; d_call: .; j_call: TRBJ1-6; clone_size: .; v_call: TRBV19
cdr3_nt: TGTGCCAGCAGAACAGGGACAGATAAGACCTACGAGCAGTACTTC; cdr3_aa: CASRTGTDKTYEQYF; d_call: TRBD1; j_call: TRBJ2-7; clone_size: .; v_call: TRBV6-4
cdr3_nt: TGTGCCAGCAGCCCGATGGGACTAGCGGGAGGGGGTGAGCAGTTCTTC; cdr3_aa: CASSPMGLAGGGEQFF; d_call: TRBD2; j_call: TRBJ2-1; clone_size: .; v_call: TRBV3-1/TRBV3-2
cdr3_nt: TGCAGCGTTCCCAGGGGGCGCGGCACTGAAGCTTTCTTT; cdr3_aa: CSVPRGRGTEAFF; d_call: TRBD1; j_call: TRBJ1-1; clone_size: .; v_call: TRBV29-1
cdr3_nt: TGTGCCAGCAGTTCTCACGGCAGGGGGCGCAGAGCTTTCTTT; cdr3_aa: CASSSHGRGRRAFF; d_call: TRBD1; j_call: TRBJ1-1; clone_size: .; v_call: TRBV28
cdr3_nt: TGTGCCAGCAGCTTCGGGACAGGCTTAGGGGCGGGGGAGCTGTTTTTT; cdr3_aa: CASSFGTGLGAGELFF; d_call: TRBD1; j_call: TRBJ2-2; clone_size: .; v_call: TRBV7-3
cdr3_nt: TGTGCCTGGGAACAGGATACAAAAGCTTTCTTT; cdr3_aa: CAWEQDTKAFF; d_call: .; j_call: TRBJ1-1; clone_size: .; v_call: TRBV30
cdr3_nt: TGTGCCAGCAGCTTAAGAGCCGGGACAGATAGCAATCAGCCCCAGCATTTT; cdr3_aa: CASSLRAGTDSNQPQHF; d_call: TRBD1; j_call: TRBJ1-5; clone_size: .; v_call: TRBV7-9
cdr3_nt: TGCGCCAGCAGCCTATCCCCCAGTAGCGGGAACTCCTACGAGCAGTACTTC; cdr3_aa: CASSLSPSSGNSYEQYF; d_call: TRBD2; j_call: TRBJ2-7; clone_size: .; v_call: TRBV5-1
cdr3_nt: TGTGCCAGCAGTGGACTAGCGGGAGCAAATGAGCAGTTCTTC; cdr3_aa: CASSGLAGANEQFF; d_call: TRBD2; j_call: TRBJ2-1; clone_size: .; v_call: TRBV2
cdr3_nt: TGTGCCAGCAGCTTAGCAAGCGGTAGCACAGATACGCAGTATTTT; cdr3_aa: CASSLASGSTDTQYF; d_call: .; j_call: TRBJ2-3; clone_size: .; v_call: TRBV7-8
cdr3_nt: TGCGCCAGCAGCCAAGAAGGGTTCCGGCCGGGGAGCAATCAGCCCCAGCATTTT; cdr3_aa: CASSQEGFRPGSNQPQHF; d_call: .; j_call: TRBJ1-5; clone_size: .; v_call: TRBV4-1
cdr3_nt: TGTGCCAGCAGCTCCCGCGGACTAAACGACGAGCAGTACTTC; cdr3_aa: CASSSRGLNDEQYF; d_call: .; j_call: TRBJ2-7; clone_size: .; v_call: TRBV7-8
cdr3_nt: TGTGCCAGCAGTCCCCCCCGGGGGTACGAAAACATTCAGTACTTC; cdr3_aa: CASSPPRGYENIQYF; d_call: .; j_call: TRBJ2-4; clone_size: .; v_call: TRBV28
cdr3_nt: TGTGCCATCAATGCTGGCGTCGGACAGGGTGCCCACGAGCAGTACTTC; cdr3_aa: CAINAGVGQGAHEQYF; d_call: TRBD1; j_call: TRBJ2-7; clone_size: .; v_call: TRBV10-3
cdr3_nt: TGTGCCAGCAGCTCGCCCAAGGGGCCTGAAGCTTTCTTT; cdr3_aa: CASSSPKGPEAFF; d_call: .; j_call: TRBJ1-1; clone_size: once; v_call: TRBV5-4
cdr3_nt: TGTGCCAGCGGGACAGGGTGGAGCCAAGAGACCCAGTACTTC; cdr3_aa: CASGTGWSQETQYF; d_call: TRBD1; j_call: TRBJ2-5; clone_size: .; v_call: TRBV2
cdr3_nt: TGCGCCAGCAGCTTGGCCCCACACGCAGATACGCAGTATTTT; cdr3_aa: CASSLAPHADTQYF; d_call: .; j_call: TRBJ2-3; clone_size: few; v_call: TRBV5-1
cdr3_nt: TGTGCCTGGCGGCAGGGGGCTGAAGCTTTCTTT; cdr3_aa: CAWRQGAEAFF; d_call: TRBD1; j_call: TRBJ1-1; clone_size: .; v_call: TRBV30
cdr3_nt: TGTGCCTGGAGTGTACAGGAAAATCAGCCCCAGCATTTT; cdr3_aa: CAWSVQENQPQHF; d_call: .; j_call: TRBJ1-5; clone_size: .; v_call: TRBV30
cdr3_nt: TGTGCCAGCGTCGGGAGGACAGATACGCAGTATTTT; cdr3_aa: CASVGRTDTQYF; d_call: TRBD2; j_call: TRBJ2-3; clone_size: .; v_call: TRBV7-9
cdr3_nt: TGTGCCAGCAGCTTACAGGTAGCGGGAGGTGGGGAGCAGTTCTTC; cdr3_aa: CASSLQVAGGGEQFF; d_call: TRBD2; j_call: TRBJ2-1; clone_size: .; v_call: TRBV7-2
cdr3_nt: TGCGCCAGCAGCTTGGCCGGGCTAGCGGGAGAAGGGGATACGCAGTATTTT; cdr3_aa: CASSLAGLAGEGDTQYF; d_call: TRBD2; j_call: TRBJ2-3; clone_size: .; v_call: TRBV5-1
cdr3_nt: TGTGCCAGCAGCTTAGTATCCACTGCCTACAATGAGCAGTTCTTC; cdr3_aa: CASSLVSTAYNEQFF; d_call: .; j_call: TRBJ2-1; clone_size: few; v_call: TRBV11-1
cdr3_nt: TGTGCCAGCAGCTTGGTTGCTAGCGGGAGTTTAGATACGCAGTATTTT; cdr3_aa: CASSLVASGSLDTQYF; d_call: TRBD2; j_call: TRBJ2-3; clone_size: .; v_call: TRBV5-6
cdr3_nt: TGTGCCAGCAGTCCCCTCAGGCGGGGATACTACGAGCAGTACTTC; cdr3_aa: CASSPLRRGYYEQYF; d_call: .; j_call: TRBJ2-7; clone_size: .; v_call: TRBV28